Shown below are 26 T cell receptor beta chains from a single sample sequenced in a study of metastatic and nonmetastatic thyroid tumors. TCRdb re-clonotyped the PCR reads through MiXCR. The table has 16,000 or so clones, 20% to 25% seen once; the top ten hold about an eighth. Before thyroid surgery, none of the patients had received any treatment. Sequencing used tumor tissue. The receptors derive from a male donor with papillary thyroid cancer or a benign thyroid nodule (not recorded which). Some clones in this sample may be carry-over from other donors' samples.

By share of the sample, this clone is medium-sized (0.01 to 0.1%). The chain couples TRBV12-3 or TRBV12-4 to TRBJ2-7; 16 bases align to TRBD2. The CDR3 has 17 residues. V lost 5 bases, J lost 2 bases, and 6 bases stayed unmatched. This CDR3 is CASSPGTSGRGAYEQYF. In nucleotides, the CDR3 is TGTGCCAGCAGTCCAGGGACTAGCGGGAGGGGCGCCTACGAGCAGTACTTC.

Points on this clone: The junction and the germline gene differ at one end; a read error may be behind it. This chain links TRBV24-1 with TRBJ2-1, with 7 bases fitting TRBD1. Germline V gene sequence: CDR1 KGHDR, CDR2 SFDVKD. This CDR3 is built from 16 residues. CDR3 loop: CATSDNQGVNYYEQLF. CDR3 coding DNA: TGTGCCACCAGTGACAATCAGGGGGTTAACTACTATGAGCAGCTCTTC.

This clone appeared many times. The genes are TRBV9 and TRBJ1-3; TRBD1 is a possible D gene (6 bases). The germline V and J ends were trimmed by 4 bases and 4 bases, with 15 bases remaining between them. The CDR3 loop spans 15 amino acids. CDR1 and CDR2 (germline): SGDLS, YYNGEE. The CDR3 DNA is TGTGCCAGCAGCTCACAGGGTTATCTCGGAAACACCATATATTTT. Amino acids: CASSSQGYLGNTIYF.

The CDR3 region is CASRRENSPLHF. CDR3 DNA sequence: TGCGCCAGCAGGAGAGAGAATTCACCCCTCCACTTT. V usage is TRBV5-1 and J usage is TRBJ1-6; D gene unclear. This CDR3 has 12 residues. Germline V lookup: CDR1 SGHRS, CDR2 YFSETQ. Between the trimmed V and J ends, which lost 5 bases and 7 bases, there was a span of 7 bases.

This clone ranks as medium-sized. The V and J genes are TRBV20-1 and TRBJ2-1; 7 nucleotides align to TRBD2. V lost 3 bases, J lost 6 bases, and 11 bases stayed unmatched. Per the germline V gene, CDR1 is DFQATT and CDR2 is SNEGSKA (reference sequence). The CDR3 has 15 amino acids. The CDR3 region is CSARPGSGDANEQFF. CDR3 sequence (DNA): TGCAGTGCTAGGCCAGGGAGCGGGGATGCCAATGAGCAGTTCTTC.

This clone has at least ten counts. This chain uses TRBV19 with TRBJ1-1, with D tentatively TRBD1 (6 bases). Trimming shortened V by 5 bases and J by 3 bases, and 19 bases separated the two germline ends. There are 16 residues in the CDR3. Germline CDR1 is LNHDA and CDR2 is SQIVND (reference sequence). The CDR3 bases are TGTGCCAGTAGTTCAAGGAGGGGGAGCTGGGACACTGAAGCTTTCTTT. Protein: CASSSRRGSWDTEAFF.

By frequency in the sample, this clone is medium-sized. Distinct nucleotide sequences in the sample also encode this CDR3. This chain joins TRBV30 and TRBJ1-6; the D is unclear. CDR3 length: 11 residues. CDR1 is GTSNPN and CDR2 is SVGIG in the germline V gene (reference sequence). The germline V and J ends were trimmed by 2 bases and 10 bases, with 6 bases remaining between them. CDR3 sequence: CAWSSSSPLHF. DNA for the CDR3: TGTGCCTGGAGTTCATCATCACCCCTCCACTTT.

This clone was seen a handful of times. The J gene is TRBJ2-1, the V gene TRBV28; 11 bases are shared with TRBD2. This CDR3 has 16 residues. V dropped 7 bases and J dropped 8; count of bases not matched to a gene: 13. Germline V CDR1 and CDR2: MDHEN, SYDVKM. CDR3 nucleotides: TGTGCCAGCATTGGCCCCGGTACTAGCGGGAGTCATGAGCAGTTCTTC. Protein sequence: CASIGPGTSGSHEQFF.

At least ten counts were recorded for this clone. This CDR3 is also generated by other DNA sequences in the sample. The chain recombines TRBV27 with TRBJ2-3, with D perhaps being TRBD1 or TRBD2 (6 bases each). The CDR3 runs to 16 residues. V was pared by 8 bases and J by 3 bases, with 21 bases between. Germline CDR1 is MNHEY and CDR2 is SMNVEV (reference sequence). The CDR3 spells CASRVIGGIGTDTQYF. CDR3 nucleotides: TGTGCCAGCCGAGTTATCGGGGGCATTGGGACAGATACGCAGTATTTT.

This clone is medium-sized in the sample. The V call is TRBV13, the J call TRBJ2-5; 7 nucleotides agree with TRBD1. J was trimmed by 1 base and V by 5 bases; bases with no gene match: 4. This CDR3 is 14 amino acids long. Looked up from germline, CDR1 is PRHDT and CDR2 is FYEKMQ (reference sequence). The CDR3 DNA reads as TGTGCCAGCAGCCAACGGGACAGCCAAGAGACCCAGTACTTC. Its protein is CASSQRDSQETQYF.

The rearrangement joins TRBV28 to TRBJ2-1, with D uncertain. The length of the CDR3 is 17 residues. Germline CDR1 MDHEN, CDR2 SYDVKM. The V gene lost 4 bases and the J gene lost 0 bases, with 16 bases spanning the gap. This CDR3 is CASSSAETRSSYNEQFF. The CDR3, as DNA: TGTGCCAGCAGTTCAGCTGAGACGCGGAGCTCCTACAATGAGCAGTTCTTC.

This clone was counted a few times. The chain recombines TRBV28 with TRBJ2-6; D is perhaps TRBD1 or TRBD2 (6 bases each). Germline lookup yields CDR1 MDHEN and CDR2 SYDVKM. V lost 4 bases, J lost 16 bases, and 26 bases lay in between. CDR3 length: 16 residues. The CDR3 loop reads CASSSRGRPGAKVLTF. The CDR3 DNA follows: TGTGCCAGCAGTTCAAGGGGGAGGCCTGGGGCCAAAGTACTGACTTTC.

V usage is TRBV11-1 and J usage is TRBJ2-7; TRBD1 matches 7 bases. Germline V gives CDR1 SGHAT, CDR2 FQDESV (reference sequence). The CDR3 is 16 residues long. The V segment lost 1 base and the J segment 0 bases; nucleotides outside the gene matches: 6. This CDR3 reads CASSLERGQASYEQYF. Written as DNA, the CDR3 is TGTGCCAGCAGCTTAGAAAGAGGACAGGCCTCCTACGAGCAGTACTTC.

Relative to its sample, this clone is medium-sized. The rearrangement joins TRBV12-3 or TRBV12-4 to TRBJ1-1, with D possibly matching TRBD1 (5 bases). The CDR3 covers 12 residues. Trimming took 0 bases from V and 10 from J, leaving 9 bases between them. This CDR3 is CASSLARARAFF. CDR3 DNA sequence: TGTGCCAGCAGTTTAGCCAGGGCTAGAGCTTTCTTT.

The rearrangement links TRBV5-6 to TRBJ2-7, with TRBD2 identical over 7 bases. Trimming cost V 4 bases and J 6 bases; bases outside gene matches: 13. The CDR3 loop spans 15 amino acids. Germline lookup yields CDR1 SGHDT and CDR2 YYEEEE. The CDR3 coding sequence is TGTGCCAGCAGCCCCTTCGGCGGGAGAGTGGGCGAGCAGTACTTC. This sequence encodes CASSPFGGRVGEQYF.

The chain recombines TRBV12-3 or TRBV12-4 with TRBJ2-1; D remains ambiguous. V lost 5 bases and J 0 bases, leaving 8 bases between the germline ends. CDR3 size: 14 residues. The DNA for the CDR3 is TGTGCCAGCAGTGGAGAAAGCTCCTACAATGAGCAGTTCTTC. Residues: CASSGESSYNEQFF.

This clone is classed as medium-sized (0.01 to 0.1%). The rearrangement joins TRBV2 to TRBJ2-2; no clear D. CDR1 SNHLY and CDR2 FYNNEI come from the germline V gene. V was trimmed by 7 bases and J by 7 bases, leaving 25 bases between them. The CDR3 is made up of 17 amino acids. The DNA for the CDR3 is TGTGCCAGCACCTACGGCCATAACCTACCGAAGTTCGGGGAGCTGTTTTTT. Its protein is CASTYGHNLPKFGELFF.

Notes on this clone: The junction departs from the called germline gene at one end, perhaps through a read error. V usage is TRBV6-1 and J usage is TRBJ1-6; possibly TRBD1 for D (5 bases). This CDR3 comprises 16 residues. Germline V gives CDR1 MNHNS, CDR2 SASEGT. This CDR3 reads CTSSEASVAGGSPLHF. CDR3 nucleotide sequence: TGTACCAGCAGTGAAGCTTCGGTGGCTGGGGGGTCTCCCCTCCACTTT.

This clone has at least ten counts. The rearrangement uses TRBV6-1 and TRBJ2-5, with D tentatively TRBD1 or TRBD2 (5 bases each). Germline V CDR1 and CDR2: MNHNS, SASEGT. CDR3 length: 14 residues. The ends were cut back, 5 bases at V and 5 bases at J, with 15 bases in the middle. CDR3 in amino acids: CASSYGGGLETQYF. CDR3 DNA sequence: TGTGCCAGCAGTTATGGTGGGGGTCTCGAGACCCAGTACTTC.

The chain has TRBV6-1 and TRBJ1-2; D gene uncertain. Germline V gene data show CDR1 as MNHNS and CDR2 as SASEGT. The CDR3 runs to 12 residues. Trimming removed 8 bases from V and 3 bases from J, with 10 bases in between. The CDR3: CASAQQDYGYTF. For the CDR3, the DNA is TGTGCCAGCGCCCAGCAGGACTATGGCTACACCTTC.

By frequency in the sample, this clone is medium-sized (0.01 to 0.1%). V usage is TRBV12-3 or TRBV12-4 and J usage is TRBJ2-1; D remains unclear. CDR3 length equals 14 residues. Trimming shortened V by 5 bases and J by 4 bases, and 12 bases separated the two germline ends. As DNA, the CDR3 is TGTGCCAGCAGTCCGGAGAGGAGATACAATGAGCAGTTCTTC. It translates to CASSPERRYNEQFF.

This clone showed up just a few times. CDR3 region: CASSLSSGGGGQFF. The CDR3 DNA reads as TGTGCCAGCAGCTTATCTAGCGGAGGTGGGGGGCAGTTCTTC. V and J are TRBV7-3 and TRBJ2-1, with 7 bases aligning to TRBD2. Germline V lookup: CDR1 SGHTA, CDR2 FQGTGA. The CDR3 spans 14 residues. After removal of 2 bases from V and 12 bases from J, the junction contained 10 bases not matched to a gene.

V gene TRBV5-1 combines with J gene TRBJ2-1; the D gene is possibly TRBD2 (9 bases). V was shortened by 8 bases and J by 6 bases, with 27 bases between the two germline ends. From germline, CDR1 is SGHRS and CDR2 YFSETQ. The CDR3 runs 17 residues. CDR3 sequence (DNA): TGCGCCAGACAGGGGGAATTCTGTAGCGGGAGAGGCAATGAGCAGTTCTTC. Amino acids: CARQGEFCSGRGNEQFF. Based on the CDR3 plus reference TRBV5-1 and TRBJ2-1, the full variable domain is KAGVTQTPRYLIKTRGQQVTLSCSPISGHRSVSWYQQTPGQGLQFLFEYFSETQRNKGNFPGRFSGRQFSNSRSEMNVSTLELGDSALYLCARQGEFCSGRGNEQFFGPGTRLTVL.

This clone was observed at least ten times. This chain connects TRBV20-1 to TRBJ2-3, with D tentatively TRBD1 (6 bases). CDR1 is DFQATT, CDR2 SNEGSKA, per germline (reference sequence). Trimming stripped 5 bases from V and 3 bases from J, with 6 bases between. The CDR3 loop spans 11 amino acids. The CDR3 sequence: CSAGQTDTQYF. CDR3 DNA: TGCAGTGCTGGACAGACAGATACGCAGTATTTT.

The chain has TRBV7-8 and TRBJ1-1, with TRBD1 as a possible D gene (5 bases). Germline V gene data show CDR1 as SGHVS and CDR2 as FQNEAQ. The length of the CDR3 is 18 residues. The V end was cut by 2 bases, the J end by 3 bases, with 22 bases between. The CDR3, as DNA: TGTGCCAGCAGCTTAATGACTAGCGGGGGTATGAGGTACACTGAAGCTTTCTTT. Its translation is CASSLMTSGGMRYTEAFF.

V gene TRBV11-1 combines with J gene TRBJ2-3; 7 bases line up with TRBD1. Germline V gene data show CDR1 as SGHAT and CDR2 as FQDESV (reference sequence). Germline trimming cut 5 bases from V and 0 bases from J; bases unmatched to any gene: 2. The length of the CDR3 is 14 residues. DNA for the CDR3: TGTGCCAGCAGCACAGGGGTTAGCACAGATACGCAGTATTTT. Amino acid sequence: CASSTGVSTDTQYF.